This T cell receptor (beta chain) was recorded in a study of PD-1 blockade in mismatch repair-deficient tumors. Study at large: Patients had eleven to twelve mismatch repair-deficient cancer types, all previously treated and progressing.

Whole-study findings and limits: Tumor-resident clones, often absent from pretreatment blood, expanded after pembrolizumab and then contracted.

CDR3 length: 16 amino acids. In germline, CDR1 is MNHEY, CDR2 SMNVEV (reference sequence). V lost 6 bases and J lost 5; bases outside the gene matches: 7. Only in-frame clones appear in the TCRdb table, and some are missing; sequencing was by immunoSEQ multiplex PCR. The sample has roughly 130,000 clones, 88% seen once. With regard to this clone: Its antigen is as yet unknown.

The specimen was peripheral blood, collected roughly 70 weeks after starting pembrolizumab. The source is an adult with mismatch repair-deficient cancer. This chain uses TRBV27 with TRBJ2-2, with 12 bases matching TRBD1. CDR3 nucleotides: TGTGCCAGCAGGCGGGGACAGGGGGCGCGGACCGGGGAGCTGTTTTTT. Protein product: CASRRGQGARTGELFF.